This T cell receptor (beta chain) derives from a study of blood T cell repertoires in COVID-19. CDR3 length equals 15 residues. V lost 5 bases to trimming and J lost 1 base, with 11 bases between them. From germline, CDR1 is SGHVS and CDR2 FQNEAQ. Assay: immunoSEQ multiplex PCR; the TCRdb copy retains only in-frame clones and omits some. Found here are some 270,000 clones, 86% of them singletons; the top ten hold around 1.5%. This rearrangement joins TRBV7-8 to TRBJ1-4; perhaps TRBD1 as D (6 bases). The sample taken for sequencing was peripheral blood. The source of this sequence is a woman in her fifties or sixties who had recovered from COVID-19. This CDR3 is CASSTVDRTNEKLFF. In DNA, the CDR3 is TGTGCCAGCAGCACCGTGGACAGAACTAATGAAAAACTGTTTTTT.